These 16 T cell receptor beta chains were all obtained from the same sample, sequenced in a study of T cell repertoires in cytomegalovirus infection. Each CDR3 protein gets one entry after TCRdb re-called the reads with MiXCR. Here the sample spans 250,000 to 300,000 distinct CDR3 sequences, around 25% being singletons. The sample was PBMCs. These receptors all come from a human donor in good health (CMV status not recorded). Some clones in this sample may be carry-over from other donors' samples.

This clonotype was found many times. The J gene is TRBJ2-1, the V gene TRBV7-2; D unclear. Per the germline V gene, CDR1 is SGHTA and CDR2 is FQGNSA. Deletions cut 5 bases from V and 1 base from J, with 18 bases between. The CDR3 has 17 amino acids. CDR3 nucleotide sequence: TGTGCCAGCAGCCCTTATGATTGGGATCTGTCCTACAATGAGCAGTTCTTC. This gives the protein CASSPYDWDLSYNEQFF.

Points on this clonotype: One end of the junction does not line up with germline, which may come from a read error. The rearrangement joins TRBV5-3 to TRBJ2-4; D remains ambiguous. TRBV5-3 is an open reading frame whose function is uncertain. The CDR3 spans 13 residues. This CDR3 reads CASSLTIQNVQYF. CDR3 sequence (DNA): TGTGCCAGCAGCTTGACAATACAAAACGTTCAGTACTTC.

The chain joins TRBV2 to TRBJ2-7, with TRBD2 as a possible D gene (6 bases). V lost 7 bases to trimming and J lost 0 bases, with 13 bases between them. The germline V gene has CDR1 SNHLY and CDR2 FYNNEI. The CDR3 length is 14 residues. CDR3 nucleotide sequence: TGTGCCAGCAACTTAGCGGTCTACTCCTACGAGCAGTACTTC. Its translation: CASNLAVYSYEQYF.

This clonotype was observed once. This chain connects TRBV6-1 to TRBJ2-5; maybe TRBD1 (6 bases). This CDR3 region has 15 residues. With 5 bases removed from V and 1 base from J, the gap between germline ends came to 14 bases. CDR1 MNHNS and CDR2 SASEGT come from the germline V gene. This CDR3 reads CASSSKGTSQETQYF. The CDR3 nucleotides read TGTGCCAGCAGTAGTAAAGGGACAAGCCAAGAGACCCAGTACTTC.

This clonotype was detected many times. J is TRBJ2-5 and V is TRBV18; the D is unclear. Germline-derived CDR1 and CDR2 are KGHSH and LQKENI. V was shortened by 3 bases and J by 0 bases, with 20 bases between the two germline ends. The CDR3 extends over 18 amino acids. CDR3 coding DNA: TGTGCCAGCTCACCTTCTATGGGTCATGGACCATACCAAGAGACCCAGTACTTC. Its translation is CASSPSMGHGPYQETQYF.

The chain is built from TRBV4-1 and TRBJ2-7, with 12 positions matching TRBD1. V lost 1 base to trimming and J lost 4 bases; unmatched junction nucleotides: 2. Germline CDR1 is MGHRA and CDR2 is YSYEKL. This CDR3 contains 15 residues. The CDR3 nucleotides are TGCGCCAGCAGCCAAGCGGGACAGGGGGCTTACGAGCAGTACTTC. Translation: CASSQAGQGAYEQYF.

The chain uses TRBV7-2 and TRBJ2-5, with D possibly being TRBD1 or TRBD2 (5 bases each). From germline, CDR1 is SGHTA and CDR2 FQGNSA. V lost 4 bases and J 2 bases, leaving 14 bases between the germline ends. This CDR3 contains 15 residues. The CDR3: CASSSGPWGQETQYF. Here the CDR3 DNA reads TGTGCCAGCAGCTCGGGGCCCTGGGGGCAAGAGACCCAGTACTTC.

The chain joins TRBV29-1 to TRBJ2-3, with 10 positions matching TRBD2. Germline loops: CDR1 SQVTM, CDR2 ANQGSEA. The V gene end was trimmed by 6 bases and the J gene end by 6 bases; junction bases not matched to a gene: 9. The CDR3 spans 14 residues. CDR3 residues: CSVDLAGASDTQYF. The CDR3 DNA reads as TGCAGCGTAGATCTAGCGGGAGCTTCTGATACGCAGTATTTT.

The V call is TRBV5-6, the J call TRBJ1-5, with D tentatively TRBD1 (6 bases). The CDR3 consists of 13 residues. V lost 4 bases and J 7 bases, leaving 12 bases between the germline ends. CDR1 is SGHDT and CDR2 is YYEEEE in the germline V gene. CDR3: CASSNTGRQPQHF. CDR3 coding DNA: TGTGCCAGCAGCAATACAGGGAGGCAGCCCCAGCATTTT.

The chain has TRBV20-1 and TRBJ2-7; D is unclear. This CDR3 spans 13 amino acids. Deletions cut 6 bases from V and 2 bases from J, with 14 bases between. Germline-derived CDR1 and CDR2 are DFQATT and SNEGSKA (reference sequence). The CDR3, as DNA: TGCAGTGCGGGTGGGTCCCTGGCCTACGAGCAGTACTTC. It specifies CSAGGSLAYEQYF.

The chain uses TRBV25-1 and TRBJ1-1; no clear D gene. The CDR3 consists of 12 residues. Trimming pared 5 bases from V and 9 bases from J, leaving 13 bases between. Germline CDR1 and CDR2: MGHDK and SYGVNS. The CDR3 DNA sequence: TGTGCCAGCAGTACCCCCGACCTTAAAGCTTTCTTT. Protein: CASSTPDLKAFF. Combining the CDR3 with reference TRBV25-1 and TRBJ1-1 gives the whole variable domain EADIYQTPRYLVIGTGKKITLECSQTMGHDKMYWYQQDPGMELHLIHYSYGVNSTEKGDLSSESTVSRIRTEHFPLTLESARPSHTSQYLCASSTPDLKAFFGQGTRLTVV.

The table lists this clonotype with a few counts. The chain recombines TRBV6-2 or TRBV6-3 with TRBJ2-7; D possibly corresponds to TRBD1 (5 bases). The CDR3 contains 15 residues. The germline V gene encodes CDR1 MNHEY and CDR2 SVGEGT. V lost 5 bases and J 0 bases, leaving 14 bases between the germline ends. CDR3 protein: CASSGRGNPSYEQYF. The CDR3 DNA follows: TGTGCCAGCAGTGGTAGGGGAAATCCCTCCTACGAGCAGTACTTC.

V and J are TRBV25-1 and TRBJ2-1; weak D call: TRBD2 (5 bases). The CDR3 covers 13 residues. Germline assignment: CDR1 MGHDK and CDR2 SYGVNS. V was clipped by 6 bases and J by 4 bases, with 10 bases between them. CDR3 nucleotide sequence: TGTGCCAGCAGGACGGGGATTTACAATGAGCAGTTCTTC. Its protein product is CASRTGIYNEQFF.

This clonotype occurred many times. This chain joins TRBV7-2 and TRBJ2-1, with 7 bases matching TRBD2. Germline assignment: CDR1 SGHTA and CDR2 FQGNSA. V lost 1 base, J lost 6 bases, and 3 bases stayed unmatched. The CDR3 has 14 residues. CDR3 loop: CASSLGGGGNEQFF. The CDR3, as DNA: TGTGCCAGCAGCTTAGGCGGGGGTGGCAATGAGCAGTTCTTC. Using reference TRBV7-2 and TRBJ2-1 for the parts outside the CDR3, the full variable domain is GAGVSQSPSNKVTEKGKDVELRCDPISGHTALYWYRQSLGQGLEFLIYFQGNSAPDKSGLPSDRFSAERTGGSVSTLTIQRTQQEDSAVYLCASSLGGGGNEQFFGPGTRLTVL.

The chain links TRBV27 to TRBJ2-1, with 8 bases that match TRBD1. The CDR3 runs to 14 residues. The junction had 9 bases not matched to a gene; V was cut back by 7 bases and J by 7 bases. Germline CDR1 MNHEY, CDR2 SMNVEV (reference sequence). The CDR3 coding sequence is TGTGCCAGCAATACGAGGACAGGGTCAAATGAGCAGTTCTTC. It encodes CASNTRTGSNEQFF.

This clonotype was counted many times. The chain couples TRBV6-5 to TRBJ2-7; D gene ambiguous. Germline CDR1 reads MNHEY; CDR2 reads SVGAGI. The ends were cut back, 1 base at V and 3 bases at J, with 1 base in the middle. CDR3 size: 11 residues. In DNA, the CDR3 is TGTGCCAGCAGTTACTTCTACGAGCAGTACTTC. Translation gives CASSYFYEQYF.